Below, 24 T cell receptor beta chains from the same sample are listed, as sequenced in a study of chemoradiotherapy in HPV16-positive cancers (dated by TCRdb to between 2021 and 2023). Library construction relied on the immunoSEQ multiplex PCR assay. TCRdb stores this immuneACCESS table with in-frame sequences only. Part of the clones is absent; in the studies checked, under half of the shortfall reflects unresolved V genes, and no reason is known for the rest. Across this sample there are about 10,000 clones, with 90% to 95% seen only once. The ten largest clonotypes hold under 2% of the sample. Sequences were derived from blood, sampled from a patient who underwent chemoradiotherapy. These receptor sequences come from a human donor with HPV-associated anogenital cancer.

This chain uses TRBV4-3 with TRBJ2-1; 12 bases are shared with TRBD2. CDR3 length equals 19 residues. Trimming took 3 bases from V and 7 from J; bases not matched to a gene: 16. Germline values: CDR1 LGHNA, CDR2 YSLEER. The CDR3: CASSHRASGGELTPNEQFF. CDR3 in DNA: TGCGCCAGCAGCCACCGGGCTAGCGGGGGGGAATTAACCCCAAATGAGCAGTTCTTC.

The rearrangement uses TRBV11-2 and TRBJ2-7; 10 positions agree with TRBD1. This CDR3 region has 16 residues. Germline lookup yields CDR1 SGHAT and CDR2 FQNNGV. The V and J ends lost 3 bases and 4 bases, in that order; junction bases with no gene match: 9. The CDR3 region has the DNA TGTGCCAGCAGCTTCGGTCCGGGACAGGGGACTTACGAGCAGTACTTC. Its protein product is CASSFGPGQGTYEQYF.

J is TRBJ1-2 and V is TRBV27, with D perhaps TRBD1 (6 bases). CDR1 is MNHEY, CDR2 SMNVEV, per germline (reference sequence). The CDR3 loop spans 14 amino acids. V gave up 4 bases and J gave up 3 bases, with 12 bases separating them. For the CDR3, the DNA is TGTGCCAGCAGTTGGGGGGCGGGCGACTATGGCTACACCTTC. Translating gives CASSWGAGDYGYTF.

The V call is TRBV2, the J call TRBJ1-1; D perhaps matches TRBD1 (5 bases). Between the trimmed V and J ends, which lost 6 bases and 11 bases, there was a span of 25 bases. The CDR3 loop spans 15 amino acids. CDR1 is SNHLY and CDR2 is FYNNEI in the germline V gene. CDR3 DNA: TGTGCCAGCAGAGAGGACAATCGCCCGTTCTCGGGGGCTTTCTTT. It encodes CASREDNRPFSGAFF.

The chain joins TRBV7-8 to TRBJ1-2, with D possibly TRBD1 on 5 matching bases. The CDR3 sequence is 17 residues long. Germline V CDR1 and CDR2: SGHVS, FQNEAQ. The V and J ends lost 0 bases and 4 bases respectively, with 18 bases between them. The CDR3 DNA sequence: TGTGCCAGCAGCTTAGCGGCGGGGAGGACTGGGGGCTATGGCTACACCTTC. Its translation is CASSLAAGRTGGYGYTF.

The gene calls are TRBV9 and TRBJ1-1; possible D gene TRBD1, 5 bases. V was shortened by 4 bases and J by 1 base, with 20 bases between the two germline ends. Germline CDR1 reads SGDLS; CDR2 reads YYNGEE. The CDR3 contains 17 residues. DNA for the CDR3: TGTGCCAGCAGCATACAATCAGGGATCGGCGCGAACACTGAAGCTTTCTTT. It specifies CASSIQSGIGANTEAFF.

This chain joins TRBV7-2 and TRBJ1-5; D might be TRBD1 (6 bases). The CDR3 spans 17 residues. Germline V gene data show CDR1 as SGHTA and CDR2 as FQGNSA. V lost 1 base and J 2 bases, leaving 15 bases between the germline ends. CDR3 coding DNA: TGTGCCAGCAGCTTAGTGGGGGGGGCGCGGGGCAATCAGCCCCAGCATTTT. Its translation: CASSLVGGARGNQPQHF.

This chain links TRBV7-3 with TRBJ2-1; the D gene is possibly TRBD1 (5 bases). Trimming took off 2 bases at V and 1 base at J, with 18 bases between the two ends. The CDR3 length is 18 residues. Germline values: CDR1 SGHTA, CDR2 FQGTGA. DNA for the CDR3: TGTGCCAGCAGCTTATCGACAGTCTCAGCCCCTTCCTACAATGAGCAGTTCTTC. Translated, it gives CASSLSTVSAPSYNEQFF. Complete variable domain (other parts from reference TRBV7-3 and TRBJ2-1): GAGVSQTPSNKVTEKGKYVELRCDPISGHTALYWYRQSLGQGPEFLIYFQGTGAADDSGLPNDRFFAVRPEGSVSTLKIQRTERGDSAVYLCASSLSTVSAPSYNEQFFGPGTRLTVL.

V usage is TRBV5-6 and J usage is TRBJ2-5; D remains ambiguous. V lost 0 bases and J lost 7, with 7 bases in between. This CDR3 region has 12 residues. Germline V lookup: CDR1 SGHDT, CDR2 YYEEEE. The CDR3 protein is CASSLVSGTQYF. In nucleotides, the CDR3 is TGTGCCAGCAGCTTGGTATCCGGGACCCAGTACTTC.

This clone was counted a few times. V gene TRBV4-1 combines with J gene TRBJ2-7; tentatively, D is TRBD1 or TRBD2 (6 bases each). Germline CDR1 reads MGHRA; CDR2 reads YSYEKL. The CDR3 extends over 15 amino acids. V was trimmed by 1 base and J by 3 bases, leaving 13 bases between them. This CDR3 is CASSQGGNRVYEQYF. DNA of the CDR3: TGCGCCAGCAGCCAAGGCGGGAACAGGGTCTACGAGCAGTACTTC.

This chain joins TRBV7-2 and TRBJ1-5; TRBD1 matches 9 bases. The germline V gene encodes CDR1 SGHTA and CDR2 FQGNSA. This CDR3 has 14 residues. V shed 5 bases and J 6 bases; nucleotides not matched to a gene: 5. The CDR3 here is CASSPDRGRQPQHF. CDR3 DNA sequence: TGTGCCAGCAGCCCGGACAGGGGACGTCAGCCCCAGCATTTT. Complete variable domain (other parts from reference TRBV7-2 and TRBJ1-5): GAGVSQSPSNKVTEKGKDVELRCDPISGHTALYWYRQSLGQGLEFLIYFQGNSAPDKSGLPSDRFSAERTGGSVSTLTIQRTQQEDSAVYLCASSPDRGRQPQHFGDGTRLSIL.

This clone came up once. The gene calls are TRBV6-5 and TRBJ2-1; the match to TRBD2 covers 13 bases. The CDR3 consists of 15 residues. Losses at the gene ends were 4 bases for V and 10 bases for J; bases not matched to a gene: 7. Germline loops: CDR1 MNHEY, CDR2 SVGAGI. CDR3 loop: CASSLTSGGAREQFF. The CDR3 DNA reads as TGTGCCAGCAGTTTAACTAGCGGGGGGGCCAGGGAGCAGTTCTTC.

In DNA, the CDR3 is TGCAGTGTGACAGAGTTCGAGACCCAGTACTTC. This codes for CSVTEFETQYF. The J gene is TRBJ2-5, the V gene TRBV20-1, with D maybe TRBD1 (5 bases). The V end was cut by 7 bases, the J end by 5 bases, with 11 bases between. The CDR3 consists of 11 residues. The V gene's germline CDR1 is DFQATT and CDR2 SNEGSKA (reference sequence).

CDR3 amino acids: CASSFHRGGGEQFF. The DNA of the CDR3 is TGTGCCAGCAGCTTTCACAGGGGAGGGGGCGAGCAGTTCTTC. The chain employs TRBV5-5 and TRBJ2-1, with D perhaps matching TRBD1 or TRBD2 (7 bases each). V lost 2 bases and J lost 10, with 16 bases in between. Germline assignment: CDR1 SGHKS and CDR2 YYEKEE (reference sequence). The CDR3 runs to 14 residues.

The V and J genes are TRBV6-5 and TRBJ1-1, with D uncertain. Germline CDR1 and CDR2: MNHEY and SVGAGI. This CDR3 region has 14 residues. V lost 6 bases, J lost 0 bases, and 11 bases lay in between. CDR3 in amino acids: CASRKPGLNTEAFF. CDR3 bases: TGTGCCAGCAGGAAACCCGGACTGAACACTGAAGCTTTCTTT.

The chain carries TRBV19 and TRBJ1-1; D not resolved. The germline V and J ends were trimmed by 5 bases and 4 bases, with 14 bases remaining between them. The germline V gene has CDR1 LNHDA and CDR2 SQIVND (reference sequence). This CDR3 contains 14 residues. The chain's CDR3 is CASSAAGVGTEAFF. As DNA, the CDR3 is TGTGCCAGTAGTGCCGCAGGAGTAGGCACTGAAGCTTTCTTT.

This clone was detected once. The chain carries TRBV7-9 and TRBJ2-1; TRBD1 is a possible D gene (6 bases). The CDR3 has 14 amino acids. V was trimmed by 6 bases and J by 1 base, leaving 10 bases between them. Per the germline V gene, CDR1 is SEHNR and CDR2 is FQNEAQ (reference sequence). The CDR3 region is CASRAGDSYNEQFF. As DNA, the CDR3 is TGTGCCAGCAGAGCAGGGGATTCCTACAATGAGCAGTTCTTC.

The genes are TRBV10-2 and TRBJ1-1, with 7 bases matching TRBD1. The length of the CDR3 is 14 residues. J was trimmed by 3 bases and V by 6 bases; bases with no gene match: 7. Germline CDR1 and CDR2: WSHSY and SAAADI. The CDR3 here is CASRSRGEDTEAFF. Written as DNA, the CDR3 is TGCGCCAGCAGATCCAGGGGGGAGGACACTGAAGCTTTCTTT.

The chain recombines TRBV5-1 with TRBJ2-5, with a tentative D call TRBD1 (5 bases). Looked up from germline, CDR1 is SGHRS and CDR2 is YFSETQ. The CDR3 is 14 amino acids. V lost 2 bases and J lost 4, with 12 bases in between. CDR3 in amino acids: CASSFSLQGETQYF. The CDR3 DNA sequence: TGCGCCAGCAGCTTTTCTTTGCAGGGAGAGACCCAGTACTTC.

This chain connects TRBV7-9 to TRBJ1-3; 8 nucleotides match TRBD1. Trimming removed 1 base from V and 4 bases from J; junction bases left unmatched: 3. This CDR3 is 15 amino acids long. The germline V gene encodes CDR1 SEHNR and CDR2 FQNEAQ (reference sequence). This CDR3 is CASSLVGQAGNTIYF. The CDR3 DNA is TGTGCCAGCAGCTTAGTGGGACAGGCAGGAAACACCATATATTTT.

V is TRBV19 and J is TRBJ1-2, with D maybe TRBD1 (6 bases). The ends were cut back, 1 base at V and 4 bases at J, with 10 bases in the middle. Germline V gene lookup returns CDR1 LNHDA and CDR2 SQIVND (reference sequence). CDR3 length equals 14 residues. CDR3 DNA: TGTGCCAGTAGTATAGGTACAGGGCCCTATGGCTACACCTTC. It translates to CASSIGTGPYGYTF.

V and J are TRBV9 and TRBJ1-4; 7 bases line up with TRBD1. The CDR3 totals 18 residues. V lost 4 bases, J lost 8 bases, and 20 bases stayed unmatched. Germline V gene lookup returns CDR1 SGDLS and CDR2 YYNGEE. CDR3 region: CASSPEGAKTGGGEKLFF. CDR3 bases: TGTGCCAGCAGCCCGGAGGGGGCCAAAACGGGCGGGGGGGAAAAACTGTTTTTT.

The J gene is TRBJ1-1, the V gene TRBV27, with D perhaps TRBD1 (5 bases). V lost 8 bases and J lost 5, with 12 bases in between. Germline-derived CDR1 and CDR2 are MNHEY and SMNVEV (reference sequence). This CDR3 is 12 amino acids long. CDR3 nucleotides: TGTGCCAGCCACGGGGCGGGAACTGAAGCTTTCTTT. This sequence encodes CASHGAGTEAFF.

This chain links TRBV19 with TRBJ1-4; TRBD1 matches at 10 bases. V lost 6 bases and J lost 6; bases outside the gene matches: 10. The germline gives CDR1 LNHDA, CDR2 SQIVND (reference sequence). The CDR3 consists of 16 residues. The CDR3, as DNA: TGTGCCAGTAGGTTCCGGGACAGGGGCGCGGATGAAAAACTGTTTTTT. As protein: CASRFRDRGADEKLFF.